This T cell receptor (beta chain) came from a study of cytomegalovirus exposure and HLA in healthy donors. Germline loops: CDR1 SGHRS, CDR2 YFSETQ. V was pared by 4 bases and J by 7 bases, with 15 bases between. This CDR3 comprises 15 residues. Assay used: immunoSEQ multiplex PCR; TCRdb lists only in-frame clones, some missing. The sample lists 95,000 to 150,000 clones, 75% to 90% occurring once. Sequenced input: PBMCs. The TCR originated in a woman aged 18-29 years in good health and CMV-seronegative. The chain recombines TRBV5-1 with TRBJ1-6, with a possible D match to TRBD1 (6 bases). The chain's CDR3 is CASSELQGFNSPLHF. For the CDR3, the DNA is TGCGCCAGCAGCGAACTACAGGGATTCAATTCACCCCTCCACTTT.